One and the same sample provided the 15 T cell receptor beta chains below, sequenced in a study of blood T cell repertoires in COVID-19. Only in-frame clones appear in the TCRdb table, and some are missing; sequencing was by immunoSEQ multiplex PCR. The table shows 130,000 to 150,000 clones, with about 87% occurring only once. Sequenced material: peripheral blood. Receptor source: a woman aged 45-65 years with active or convalescent COVID-19.

This chain joins TRBV18 and TRBJ2-4, with 8 bases matching TRBD2. The CDR3 is 15 residues long. Germline values: CDR1 KGHSH, CDR2 LQKENI. V trimming: 4 bases; J trimming: 7 bases; junction bases outside the gene matches: 9. CDR3 sequence reads: CASSLRAGDGNIQYF. The DNA for the CDR3 is TGTGCCAGCTCACTAAGAGCGGGGGACGGGAACATTCAGTACTTC.

The genes are TRBV7-2 and TRBJ2-5, with 7 bases matching TRBD1. The ends lost 1 base at V and 13 bases at J; junction bases unmatched: 9. From germline, CDR1 is SGHTA and CDR2 FQGNSA. CDR3 length: 13 amino acids. CDR3: CASSLVVQGPWYF. The CDR3 bases are TGTGCCAGCAGCTTAGTCGTACAGGGGCCCTGGTACTTC.

This chain links TRBV7-9 with TRBJ2-7, with 8 nucleotides matching TRBD1. The CDR3 spans 13 residues. Germline loops: CDR1 SEHNR, CDR2 FQNEAQ (reference sequence). The V segment lost 8 bases and the J segment 6 bases; nucleotides outside the gene matches: 9. CDR3 loop: CASVRQGTGEQYF. Here the CDR3 DNA reads TGTGCCAGCGTAAGACAGGGGACGGGCGAGCAGTACTTC.

This rearrangement joins TRBV3-1 (or the pseudogene TRBV3-2) to TRBJ2-6; D remains ambiguous. Per the germline V gene, CDR1 is LGHDT and CDR2 is YNNKEL (reference sequence). CDR3 length: 17 amino acids. Trimming left V 4 bases short and J 0 bases short, with 13 bases between. The CDR3 region is CASSPVEVYSGANVLTF. The CDR3 DNA sequence: TGTGCCAGCAGCCCCGTCGAGGTATACTCTGGGGCCAACGTCCTGACTTTC.

This clone has a handful of counts. The rearrangement uses TRBV7-2 and TRBJ1-5; TRBD1 agrees at 7 bases. Germline V gene lookup returns CDR1 SGHTA and CDR2 FQGNSA. J gave up 4 bases and V 4 bases, and 4 bases lay outside the gene matches. The CDR3 extends over 14 amino acids. CDR3 DNA sequence: TGTGCCAGCAGCTACGCCAGGGGGAATCAGCCCCAGCATTTT. Its translation is CASSYARGNQPQHF.

V is TRBV29-1 and J is TRBJ2-3, with 8 bases identical to TRBD1. Germline CDR1 and CDR2: SQVTM and ANQGSEA. V trimming: 5 bases; J trimming: 1 base; junction bases outside the gene matches: 5. The CDR3 runs to 14 residues. The CDR3 DNA sequence: TGCAGCGTTCCAGGGGGCGCGGGCACAGATACGCAGTATTTT. Translated: CSVPGGAGTDTQYF.

The chain carries TRBV6-6 and TRBJ2-7; 14 positions agree with TRBD2. The CDR3 covers 16 residues. Losses at the gene ends were 4 bases for V and 3 bases for J; bases not matched to a gene: 5. Germline CDR1 reads MNHNY; CDR2 reads SVGAGI (reference sequence). For the CDR3, the DNA is TGTGCCAGCAGTTTGGGACTAGCGGGAGTAAACTACGAGCAGTACTTC. Translating gives CASSLGLAGVNYEQYF.

This clone was seen a handful of times. V gene TRBV19 combines with J gene TRBJ1-1, with 7 nucleotides matching TRBD1. Trimming at V came to 7 bases and at J to 1 base, leaving 6 bases not matched to a gene. Germline V gives CDR1 LNHDA, CDR2 SQIVND (reference sequence). The CDR3 has 14 residues. DNA for the CDR3: TGTGCCAGTACCACAGGGGCTAGGAACACTGAAGCTTTCTTT. Translating gives CASTTGARNTEAFF.

This rearrangement joins TRBV7-8 to TRBJ1-2; no definite D call. The V and J ends lost 1 base and 6 bases respectively, with 15 bases between them. The CDR3 is made up of 15 amino acids. Germline loops: CDR1 SGHVS, CDR2 FQNEAQ. CDR3: CASSLVGARRDGYTF. DNA of the CDR3: TGTGCCAGCAGCTTAGTTGGTGCGAGACGGGATGGCTACACCTTC.

The gene calls are TRBV3-1 (or the pseudogene TRBV3-2) and TRBJ2-1, with 8 bases that match TRBD1. The germline V gene encodes CDR1 LGHDT and CDR2 YNNKEL (reference sequence). V dropped 10 bases and J dropped 6; count of bases not matched to a gene: 5. This CDR3 is built from 12 residues. The CDR3 here is CATGTGVNEQFF. CDR3 DNA: TGTGCCACTGGGACAGGAGTCAATGAGCAGTTCTTC.

The V and J genes are TRBV5-1 and TRBJ2-5; TRBD2 matches 7 bases. Germline CDR1 is SGHRS and CDR2 is YFSETQ. The V and J ends lost 0 bases and 1 base, in that order; junction bases with no gene match: 0. The CDR3 length is 14 residues. CDR3 bases: TGCGCCAGCAGCTTGGGGACTAGCCAAGAGACCCAGTACTTC. It translates to CASSLGTSQETQYF.

The J gene is TRBJ2-7, the V gene TRBV28, with 9 nucleotides matching TRBD1. J was trimmed by 4 bases and V by 6 bases; bases with no gene match: 10. The germline V gene has CDR1 MDHEN and CDR2 SYDVKM. The CDR3 runs to 15 residues. The CDR3 coding sequence is TGTGCCAGCAGGCGATCCGGGACAGGGCAATACGAGCAGTACTTC. It codes for CASRRSGTGQYEQYF.

This clone was found once. J is TRBJ2-3 and V is TRBV7-2, with D possibly TRBD2 on 6 matching bases. The CDR3 loop spans 16 amino acids. V was pared by 2 bases and J by 2 bases, with 14 bases between. Germline CDR1 and CDR2: SGHTA and FQGNSA. The CDR3 is CASSLRQTSSTDTQYF. Here the CDR3 DNA reads TGTGCCAGCAGCTTACGACAGACTAGTTCCACAGATACGCAGTATTTT.

The V gene is TRBV29-1, the J gene TRBJ1-2; perhaps TRBD1 as D (6 bases). The CDR3 extends over 14 amino acids. The V and J ends lost 2 bases and 6 bases respectively, with 16 bases between them. From germline, CDR1 is SQVTM and CDR2 ANQGSEA. This chain's CDR3 is CSVETRDRWDGYTF. As DNA, the CDR3 is TGCAGCGTTGAAACTCGCGACAGGTGGGATGGCTACACCTTC.

V usage is TRBV7-3 and J usage is TRBJ2-7; no definite D call. Germline values: CDR1 SGHTA, CDR2 FQGTGA. CDR3 length: 14 residues. The V end was cut by 5 bases, the J end by 7 bases, with 18 bases between. Here the CDR3 reads CASSLVPQGGEQYF. As DNA, the CDR3 is TGTGCCAGCAGCCTAGTTCCCCAAGGTGGGGAGCAGTACTTC.